The clone carrying this TCR beta chain was recorded a few times. There were no patients who had received any treatment before thyroid surgery. TCRdb re-called clones via MiXCR from the PCR reads. The table has 89,000 or so clones, about 9.1% seen once; the top ten hold approximately 10%. The V and J ends lost 11 bases and 0 bases respectively, with 14 bases between them. Germline values: CDR1 MNHNS, CDR2 SASEGT. The CDR3 spans 15 residues. This sample was included in a study of metastatic and nonmetastatic thyroid tumors. Sample: blood. This chain joins TRBV6-1 and TRBJ1-6; TRBD1 is a possible D gene (6 bases). This clonotype was sampled from a female donor with papillary thyroid cancer or a benign thyroid nodule (not recorded which). Some clones in this sample may be carry-over from other donors' samples. The DNA for the CDR3 is TGTGCCTCCAACAGGGCGAGCTCCTATAATTCACCCCTCCACTTT. The encoded protein is CASNRASSYNSPLHF.